This TCR beta chain was found in a study of blood T cells in healthy people across ages. Findings of the study overall: There was a strong correlation between TCR beta diversity and naive T cell percentage. The recorded TCR beta diversity per million T cells decreased in a roughly linear manner with age.

A second PCR, run for roughly 7 to 12 cycles, used a sample-barcoded 5' primer plus a J-beta primer mix. No fewer than 2.5 million CDR3-containing paired-end reads came from each sample. TCRdb recomputed calls from the 5' RACE reads with MiXCR, one row per CDR3 protein. The repertoire holds 600,000 to 1,000,000 distinct CDR3 sequences, with 58% as singletons. About this clonotype itself: Its specificity is not known.

The CDR3 covers 16 residues. V was pared by 7 bases and J by 4 bases, with 22 bases between. Germline V lookup: CDR1 MNHEY, CDR2 SVGEGT. V usage is TRBV6-2 or TRBV6-3 and J usage is TRBJ2-5; D may be TRBD2 (6 bases). The TCR sequence derives from a man aged 30-40 years in good health. The sequencing sample was made of blood. The CDR3 protein is CASTDAGLKGGETQYF. CDR3 in DNA: TGTGCCAGCACCGATGCCGGGCTAAAGGGAGGAGAGACCCAGTACTTC.